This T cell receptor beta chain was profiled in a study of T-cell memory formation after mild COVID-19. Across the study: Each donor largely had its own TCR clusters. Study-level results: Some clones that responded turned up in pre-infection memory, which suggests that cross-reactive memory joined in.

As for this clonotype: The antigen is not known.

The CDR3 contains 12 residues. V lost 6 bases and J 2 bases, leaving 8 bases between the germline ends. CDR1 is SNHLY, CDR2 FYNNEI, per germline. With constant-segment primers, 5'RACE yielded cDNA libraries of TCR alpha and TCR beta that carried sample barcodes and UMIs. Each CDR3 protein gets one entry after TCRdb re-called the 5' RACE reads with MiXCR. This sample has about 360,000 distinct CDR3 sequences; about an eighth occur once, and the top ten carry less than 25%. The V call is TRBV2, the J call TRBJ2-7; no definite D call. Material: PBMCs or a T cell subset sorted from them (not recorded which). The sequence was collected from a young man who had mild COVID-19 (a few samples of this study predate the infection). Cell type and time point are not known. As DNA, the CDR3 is TGTGCCAGCAGCCAGAAAACCTACGAGCAGTACTTC. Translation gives CASSQKTYEQYF.